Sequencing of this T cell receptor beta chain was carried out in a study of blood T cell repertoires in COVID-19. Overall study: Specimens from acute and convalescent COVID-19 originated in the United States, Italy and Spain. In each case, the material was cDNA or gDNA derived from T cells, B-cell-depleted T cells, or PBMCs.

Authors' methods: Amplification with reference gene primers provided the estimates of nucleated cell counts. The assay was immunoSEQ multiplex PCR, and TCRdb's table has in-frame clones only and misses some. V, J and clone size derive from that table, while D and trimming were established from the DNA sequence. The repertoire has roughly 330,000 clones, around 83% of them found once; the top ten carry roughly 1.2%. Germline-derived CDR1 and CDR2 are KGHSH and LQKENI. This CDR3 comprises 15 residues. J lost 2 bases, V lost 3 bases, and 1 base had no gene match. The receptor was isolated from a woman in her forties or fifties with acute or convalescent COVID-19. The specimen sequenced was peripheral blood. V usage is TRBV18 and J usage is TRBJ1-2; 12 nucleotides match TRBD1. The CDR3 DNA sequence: TGTGCCAGCTCACCCGGGACAGGGGGCAACTATGGCTACACCTTC. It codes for CASSPGTGGNYGYTF.